Sequencing of this TCR beta chain was carried out in a study of T cells in localized non-small cell lung cancer. V was trimmed by 5 bases and J by 4 bases, leaving 17 bases between them. Germline V gene lookup returns CDR1 ENHRY and CDR2 SYGVKD. CDR3 length: 15 residues. Repertoires were generated with immunoSEQ multiplex PCR, while TCRdb's copy carries only in-frame clones and drops some. The sample lists about 2,100 clones, about 40% occurring once. Concerning this clone itself: The target antigen is unknown.

Regarding the study as a whole: Uninvolved neighboring lung showed the greatest T cell clonality, exceeding tumor. A median roughly 50 of the top 100 tumor clones appeared in adjacent lung. The study sequenced only one region of the tumor. As a result, intratumor heterogeneity could not be excluded and remains possible. Longer overall survival was linked to higher blood T cell density.

The chain uses TRBV10-3 and TRBJ1-2; D remains unclear. This specimen was lung tumor tissue, taken before any cancer treatment. The receptor was derived from a male donor older than 55 with stage II squamous cell lung carcinoma. The CDR3 sequence: CAISQGPPEPYGYTF. CDR3 nucleotide sequence: TGTGCCATCAGTCAAGGACCCCCAGAGCCCTATGGCTACACCTTC.